This is a list of T cell receptor beta chains from one sample in a study of T cells in localized non-small cell lung cancer. Using immunoSEQ multiplex PCR, the repertoire was profiled, and TCRdb retains in-frame clones only, with some absent. The sample has tens of thousands of clones, around 86% seen once. The specimen was peripheral blood mononuclear cells, collected before any cancer treatment. Every receptor here comes from a male donor aged 60 or older with stage II lung adenocarcinoma. Both conserved end residues are part of each CDR3. D genes are given only for firm matches. Expanded clones get a size class; other rows say once, few or many, or leave the size out.

d_call	j_call	v_call	clone_size	cdr3_aa	cdr3_nt
TRBD1	TRBJ2-5	TRBV2	-	CASSLRQGQETQYF	TGTGCCAGCAGTTTGAGACAGGGGCAAGAGACCCAGTACTTC
TRBD2	TRBJ2-7	TRBV19	-	CASSPKRAGVEQYF	TGTGCCAGTAGCCCTAAGCGGGCGGGAGTCGAGCAGTACTTC
TRBD1	TRBJ1-1	TRBV5-1	-	CASSLGRGLTEAFF	TGCGCCAGCAGCTTGGGTAGGGGGCTCACTGAAGCTTTCTTT
TRBD2	TRBJ2-1	TRBV6-6	-	CASGLAGASNEQFF	TGTGCCAGCGGGCTAGCGGGAGCGTCCAATGAGCAGTTCTTC
-	TRBJ1-1	TRBV6-5	-	CASIKYRVSHTEAFF	TGTGCCAGCATTAAATACAGGGTATCGCACACTGAAGCTTTCTTT
TRBD2	TRBJ2-5	TRBV7-2	-	CASSSTWGGQETQYF	TGTGCCAGCAGCTCCACCTGGGGGGGCCAAGAGACCCAGTACTTC
-	TRBJ1-6	TRBV6-5	-	CASRQRNNSPLHF	TGTGCCAGCAGACAGAGAAATAATTCACCCCTCCACTTT
-	TRBJ1-6	TRBV30	-	CAWSAGINSPLHF	TGTGCCTGGAGTGCCGGGATTAATTCACCCCTCCACTTT
TRBD1	TRBJ1-1	TRBV13	-	CASRGTGTAVGTEAFF	TGTGCCAGCAGGGGAACCGGGACAGCAGTAGGGACTGAAGCTTTCTTT
TRBD2	TRBJ2-4	TRBV5-1	-	CASSSGLAGLHNIQYF	TGCGCCAGCAGCTCCGGACTAGCGGGGCTACATAACATTCAGTACTTC
-	TRBJ2-1	TRBV7-2	-	CASSLASYNEQFF	TGTGCCAGCAGCTTAGCTTCCTACAATGAGCAGTTCTTC
-	TRBJ1-5	TRBV6-1	-	CASTSQGGNQPQHF	TGTGCCAGCACCTCCCAGGGCGGCAATCAGCCCCAGCATTTT
TRBD1	TRBJ1-6	TRBV6-5	-	CASSYRGQGSPLHF	TGTGCCAGCAGCTACAGGGGTCAAGGATCACCCCTCCACTTT
TRBD1	TRBJ1-5	TRBV6-4	-	CASSRDSGTGNQPQHF	TGTGCCAGCAGCAGGGACAGCGGAACCGGCAATCAGCCCCAGCATTTT
-	TRBJ1-1	TRBV20-1	-	CSARRDSEAFF	TGCAGTGCTAGGCGGGATAGCGAAGCTTTCTTT
TRBD2	TRBJ2-1	TRBV30	-	CAWWPLAGSYNEQFF	TGTGCCTGGTGGCCCCTAGCGGGATCCTACAATGAGCAGTTCTTC
-	TRBJ1-4	TRBV4-3	-	CASSQDGPGTDEKLFF	TGCGCCAGCAGCCAAGATGGGCCCGGGACGGATGAAAAACTGTTTTTT
TRBD1	TRBJ2-3	TRBV2	few	CASSTPGTGGTNTQYF	TGTGCCAGCAGTACTCCCGGGACAGGGGGCACGAATACGCAGTATTTT
-	TRBJ1-5	TRBV7-2	-	CASSLEAVSNQPQHF	TGTGCCAGCAGCTTAGAGGCTGTTAGCAATCAGCCCCAGCATTTT
TRBD2	TRBJ2-1	TRBV7-9	few	CASSSTFRTSGSIEQFF	TGTGCCAGCAGCTCTACTTTTCGAACTAGCGGGAGTATTGAGCAGTTCTTC
-	TRBJ1-5	TRBV28	-	CASSSVRQPQHF	TGTGCCAGCAGTTCCGTCAGGCAGCCCCAGCATTTT
-	TRBJ1-1	TRBV30	-	CAWKQDRNTEAFF	TGTGCCTGGAAACAGGATAGGAACACTGAAGCTTTCTTT
-	TRBJ2-7	TRBV15	-	CATSTGVHLSSYEQYF	TGTGCCACCAGCACTGGGGTACATCTGAGCTCCTACGAGCAGTACTTC
-	TRBJ2-3	TRBV7-2	-	CASSLGSDLTDTQYF	TGTGCCAGCAGCTTAGGATCGGATCTCACAGATACGCAGTATTTT
-	TRBJ2-7	TRBV7-6	-	CASSRSGAESQYF	TGTGCCAGCAGCCGATCCGGGGCCGAGTCGCAGTACTTC
TRBD1	TRBJ2-1	TRBV29-1	-	CSVVYRGRPANEQFF	TGCAGCGTTGTTTACAGGGGGCGCCCGGCCAATGAGCAGTTCTTC
TRBD1	TRBJ1-4	TRBV2	-	CASSEQGQGQEKLFF	TGTGCCAGCAGTGAACAGGGACAGGGTCAAGAAAAACTGTTTTTT
TRBD2	TRBJ2-6	TRBV4-1	-	CASSHPSGRGAGANVLTF	TGCGCCAGCAGCCACCCTAGCGGGAGGGGTGCTGGGGCCAACGTCCTGACTTTC
-	TRBJ2-7	TRBV28	-	CASSLLGYEQYF	TGTGCCAGCAGTTTATTAGGCTACGAGCAGTACTTC
-	TRBJ1-5	TRBV19	-	CASSIDKYQPQHF	TGTGCCAGTAGTATAGATAAATATCAGCCCCAGCATTTT
-	TRBJ2-1	TRBV9	-	CASSVVAGEQFF	TGTGCCAGCAGCGTAGTGGCTGGGGAGCAGTTCTTC
TRBD1	TRBJ1-1	TRBV10-3	-	CAISARTGPTMNTEAFF	TGTGCCATCAGTGCCAGGACAGGGCCGACCATGAACACTGAAGCTTTCTTT
-	TRBJ2-3	TRBV30	-	CAWRMRANTDTQYF	TGTGCCTGGAGAATGCGGGCTAACACAGATACGCAGTATTTT
TRBD2	TRBJ2-7	TRBV7-2	-	CASSLAGGFSYEQYF	TGTGCCAGCAGCCTAGCGGGAGGTTTCTCCTACGAGCAGTACTTC
-	TRBJ1-1	TRBV5-8	-	CASSLAAFMNTEAFF	TGTGCCAGCAGCTTGGCCGCCTTCATGAACACTGAAGCTTTCTTT
-	TRBJ1-4	TRBV18	-	CASSPSPQGPNEKLFF	TGTGCCAGCTCACCCTCCCCCCAGGGGCCTAATGAAAAACTGTTTTTT
-	TRBJ2-5	TRBV14	-	CASSQLDRRETQYF	TGTGCCAGCAGCCAACTCGACAGGAGGGAGACCCAGTACTTC
-	TRBJ1-3	TRBV7-9	once	CASSFGGSSGNTIYF	TGTGCCAGCAGCTTTGGGGGCAGCTCTGGAAACACCATATATTTT
-	TRBJ2-7	TRBV5-8	-	CASSLDSEDEQYF	TGTGCCAGCAGCTTGGATTCGGAGGACGAGCAGTACTTC
TRBD2	TRBJ2-3	TRBV18	-	CASSPYAGGRADTQYF	TGTGCCAGCTCACCATATGCGGGAGGAAGAGCAGATACGCAGTATTTT
TRBD1	TRBJ1-2	TRBV30	few	CAPRRAGQGWCGYTF	TGTGCCCCTCGGCGTGCGGGACAGGGGTGGTGTGGCTACACCTTC
-	TRBJ1-1	TRBV2	-	CANSGGGTEAFF	TGTGCCAACTCCGGCGGGGGCACTGAAGCTTTCTTT
TRBD2	TRBJ2-7	TRBV27	-	CASSLGTSGRKEQYF	TGTGCCAGCAGTCTCGGGACTAGCGGGAGGAAAGAGCAGTACTTC
TRBD1	TRBJ2-2	TRBV7-2	once	CASSFGTGWGTGELFF	TGTGCCAGCAGCTTTGGGACAGGGTGGGGAACCGGGGAGCTGTTTTTT
TRBD2	TRBJ2-7	TRBV5-4	-	CASSPGLAGLPHEQYF	TGTGCCAGCAGCCCTGGACTAGCGGGACTCCCCCACGAGCAGTACTTC
-	TRBJ1-3	TRBV7-8	-	CASSQQVSGNTIYF	TGTGCCAGCAGCCAACAGGTCTCTGGAAACACCATATATTTT
TRBD2	TRBJ2-1	TRBV6-6	few	CASRLAGESYNEQFF	TGTGCCAGCAGACTAGCGGGAGAGTCCTACAATGAGCAGTTCTTC
-	TRBJ1-2	TRBV7-9	-	CASSEDSYGGYTF	TGTGCCAGCAGCGAGGACAGCTATGGAGGCTACACCTTC
TRBD1	TRBJ2-7	TRBV5-1	-	CASSPTGTASSYEQYF	TGCGCCAGCAGCCCCACCGGGACAGCGAGCTCCTACGAGCAGTACTTC
TRBD2	TRBJ2-1	TRBV28	-	CASSFASGRDNEQFF	TGTGCCAGCAGTTTCGCCAGCGGGAGGGACAATGAGCAGTTCTTC
-	TRBJ1-2	TRBV5-1	-	CASSFTGQMNYGYTF	TGCGCCAGCAGCTTTACCGGACAGATGAACTATGGCTACACCTTC
-	TRBJ2-3	TRBV14	once	CASSPGTWGDTQYF	TGTGCCAGCAGCCCCGGGACTTGGGGGGATACGCAGTATTTT
-	TRBJ1-1	TRBV6-5	-	CATQIGAALTEAFF	TGTGCCACTCAGATCGGGGCGGCCCTCACTGAAGCTTTCTTT
-	TRBJ1-3	TRBV28	-	CASSLSSGSGNTIYF	TGTGCCAGCAGTTTGTCATCCGGCTCTGGAAACACCATATATTTT
-	TRBJ1-2	TRBV4-2	-	CASSQDRGRSNYGYTF	TGTGCCAGCAGCCAAGATCGAGGGAGATCTAACTATGGCTACACCTTC
-	TRBJ2-5	TRBV28	-	CASSLEWLRGTQYF	TGTGCCAGCAGTTTAGAATGGCTTAGGGGGACCCAGTACTTC